The rows below give T cell receptor beta chains drawn from one sample of a study of T cells in Graves' hyperthyroidism and ophthalmopathy. TCRdb re-derived calls from the multiplex PCR reads in MiXCR, one entry per CDR3 protein. The sample lists around 760,000 distinct CDR3 sequences; about a third were seen once. Material: blood. Every receptor here comes from a middle-aged woman with Graves' hyperthyroidism. Both conserved end residues are part of each CDR3. A D gene is named only where the DNA matches it firmly. Clone size is shown for a subset of rows, as once, few, many or a class of expanded clone.

d_gene	v_gene	j_gene	abundance	CDR3aa	CDR3nt
TRBD1	TRBV7-2	TRBJ2-3	once	CASSLPQGADTQYF	TGTGCCAGCAGCCTCCCGCAGGGGGCAGATACGCAGTATTTT
-	TRBV7-9	TRBJ1-3	many	CASSSPGDISDTIYF	TGTGCCAGCAGCTCCCCCGGGGACATCAGTGACACCATATATTTT
TRBD1	TRBV10-3	TRBJ1-4	many	CAIRGTALNEKLFF	TGTGCCATCAGGGGGACAGCCCTTAATGAAAAACTGTTTTTT
TRBD2	TRBV2	TRBJ2-7	many	CASSGGGPVYEQYF	TGTGCCAGCAGTGGCGGGGGTCCGGTCTACGAGCAGTACTTC
-	TRBV7-8	TRBJ1-2	many	CASRLDHARDGYTF	TGTGCCAGCAGGTTGGATCACGCCAGGGATGGCTACACCTTC
TRBD1	TRBV3-1	TRBJ1-1	-	CASSKGGDAEAFF	TGTGCCAGCAGCAAAGGGGGCGACGCTGAAGCTTTCTTT
-	TRBV30	TRBJ2-7	-	CALGPYEQYF	TGTGCCCTAGGGCCCTACGAGCAGTACTTC
-	TRBV2	TRBJ2-5	-	CANSDSWGETQYF	TGTGCCAATAGTGATAGCTGGGGAGAGACCCAGTACTTC
-	TRBV2	TRBJ2-6	-	CASSEKRSGANVLTF	TGTGCCAGCAGTGAAAAGAGGAGCGGGGCCAACGTCCTGACTTTC
TRBD1	TRBV6-5	TRBJ2-7	few	CASSYRRTGLNYEQYF	TGTGCCAGCAGTTACAGGAGGACAGGGCTCAACTACGAGCAGTACTTC
-	TRBV12-3/TRBV12-4	TRBJ1-3	few	CASSRRGSSGNTIYF	TGTGCCAGCAGTCGCCGCGGGAGCTCTGGAAACACCATATATTTT
TRBD1	TRBV3-1	TRBJ1-1	few	CASSQGRGWGEAFF	TGTGCCAGCAGCCAAGGCAGGGGGTGGGGTGAAGCTTTCTTT
-	TRBV5-5	TRBJ1-1	many	CASSLSPSMNTEAFF	TGTGCCAGCAGCTTGAGCCCCAGTATGAACACTGAAGCTTTCTTT
-	TRBV7-9	TRBJ1-1	once	CASSSGDNRNTEAFF	TGTGCCAGCAGCTCTGGAGACAACAGGAACACTGAAGCTTTCTTT
-	TRBV7-2	TRBJ1-2	many	CASSSPAGPGYTF	TGTGCCAGCTCCTCCCCCGCAGGGCCAGGCTACACCTTC
-	TRBV10-3	TRBJ2-7	few	CASSDWTESYEQYF	TGTGCCAGCAGTGATTGGACAGAGTCCTACGAGCAGTACTTC
TRBD1	TRBV5-4	TRBJ1-2	-	CASSQDRGTNGYTF	TGTGCCAGCAGCCAAGACAGGGGGACGAATGGCTACACCTTC
TRBD1	TRBV7-2	TRBJ2-2	-	CASSLGRGRSNTGELFF	TGTGCCAGCAGCTTGGGCAGGGGGCGATCTAACACCGGGGAGCTGTTTTTT
-	TRBV10-1	TRBJ1-1	many	CASSESGRESEAFF	TGCGCCAGCAGTGAGTCAGGACGAGAGTCTGAAGCTTTCTTT
-	TRBV5-4	TRBJ1-1	-	CASSPGRGAGTEAFF	TGTGCCAGCAGCCCTGGGCGAGGAGCGGGCACTGAAGCTTTCTTT
-	TRBV18	TRBJ1-6	-	CASSPPVRALHF	TGTGCCAGCTCACCACCCGTCCGTGCCCTCCACTTT
-	TRBV6-5	TRBJ2-7	-	CASSYAEVTYEQYF	TGTGCCAGCAGTTACGCGGAGGTTACCTACGAGCAGTACTTC
-	TRBV10-3	TRBJ2-5	-	CAISDTGKTGTQYF	TGTGCCATCAGTGACACAGGCAAGACGGGGACCCAGTACTTC
-	TRBV20-1	TRBJ1-4	many	CSASGPDSNEKLFF	TGCAGTGCTAGCGGTCCAGATTCTAATGAAAAACTGTTTTTT
TRBD1	TRBV14	TRBJ1-4	few	CASSQFLQGELFF	TGTGCCAGCAGCCAATTTTTGCAGGGGGAACTGTTTTTT
-	TRBV5-4	TRBJ1-1	-	CASSFSLGRNTEAFF	TGTGCCAGCAGCTTTAGTTTGGGGCGTAACACTGAAGCTTTCTTT
-	TRBV7-8	TRBJ2-2	many	CASSSDAVNTGELFF	TGTGCCAGCAGCTCGGACGCAGTGAACACCGGGGAGCTGTTTTTT
-	TRBV7-3	TRBJ1-5	-	CANSLKGNQPQHF	TGTGCCAACAGCTTAAAGGGAAACCAGCCCCAGCATTTT
-	TRBV7-2	TRBJ2-2	many	CASSSQRGGELFF	TGTGCCAGCAGCTCTCAGAGGGGCGGGGAGCTGTTTTTT
-	TRBV12-3/TRBV12-4	TRBJ1-1	-	CASSSHGPNTEAFF	TGTGCCAGCAGTTCCCACGGGCCGAACACTGAAGCTTTCTTT
-	TRBV25-1	TRBJ2-2	few	CASSESRPGELFF	TGTGCCAGCAGTGAATCCCGTCCCGGGGAGCTGTTTTTT
-	TRBV10-2	TRBJ1-1	many	CASSQSGDTEAFF	TGTGCCAGCAGCCAATCAGGGGACACTGAAGCTTTCTTT
-	TRBV7-6	TRBJ1-3	many	CASSPTDSHGNTIYF	TGTGCCAGCAGCCCAACCGACAGCCATGGAAACACCATATATTTT
-	TRBV2	TRBJ1-2	many	CASSASLAGGSGYTF	TGTGCCAGCAGCGCTAGCCTAGCGGGGGGCTCTGGCTACACCTTC
-	TRBV12-3/TRBV12-4	TRBJ1-6	many	CASSSGRMSSYNSPLHF	TGTGCCAGCAGTTCAGGGCGGATGAGCTCCTATAATTCACCCCTCCACTTT
-	TRBV24-1	TRBJ1-5	few	CATSDPGFGIAQHF	TGTGCCACCAGTGACCCGGGTTTCGGTATAGCCCAGCATTTT
-	TRBV5-1	TRBJ1-1	few	CASKGNTFEAFF	TGCGCCAGCAAAGGGAATACATTTGAAGCTTTCTTT
-	TRBV6-1	TRBJ2-7	-	CASSEHSPYEQYF	TGTGCCAGCAGTGAACACAGCCCCTACGAGCAGTACTTC
-	TRBV7-9	TRBJ2-3	-	CASSLSWLGRDTQYF	TGTGCCAGCAGCTTAAGTTGGCTCGGACGGGATACGCAGTATTTT
-	TRBV29-1	TRBJ2-2	few	CSVLSGANVLTFGAGTGELFF	-
TRBD1	TRBV12-3/TRBV12-4	TRBJ2-2	few	CASRRLDRGNTGELFF	TGTGCCAGCAGACGCCTGGACAGGGGGAACACCGGGGAGCTGTTTTTT
-	TRBV5-1	TRBJ2-2	few	CASRYRTNTGELFF	TGCGCCAGCCGCTATAGGACTAACACCGGGGAGCTGTTTTTT
-	TRBV5-1	TRBJ1-1	many	CASSFQGRTEAFF	TGTGCCAGCAGCTTCCAAGGACGGACTGAAGCTTTCTTT
-	TRBV6-2/TRBV6-3	TRBJ1-6	-	CASSPVEDNSPLHF	TGTGCCAGCAGTCCCGTCGAAGATAATTCACCCCTCCACTTT
-	TRBV7-3	TRBJ1-5	-	CASREVNGGVQPQHF	TGTGCCAGCAGAGAAGTAAATGGGGGGGTTCAGCCCCAGCATTTT
-	TRBV10-3	TRBJ1-1	many	CAINDRMNTEAFF	TGTGCCATCAACGACAGAATGAACACTGAAGCTTTCTTT
-	TRBV7-9	TRBJ2-1	once	CASRERANEQFF	TGTGCCAGCAGGGAGCGCGCCAATGAGCAGTTCTTC